The 32 T cell receptor beta chains below all came from one sample that was sequenced in a study of T cells in Graves' hyperthyroidism and ophthalmopathy. Template material for amplifying TCR beta CDR3 regions consisted of RNA transcripts. RT-PCR in the first round (using the HTBI primer set) targeted the TCR CDR3. TCRdb re-analysed the multiplex PCR reads in MiXCR, keeping a single row per CDR3 protein. The profile shows under 450,000 distinct CDR3 sequences, 15% to 18% of them singletons. The sample consisted of blood. These receptors all stem from a woman between 18 and 29 years old with Graves' hyperthyroidism.

A word on this clonotype: A read error may explain this, as a much larger clone is one base away. This rearrangement joins TRBV18 to TRBJ2-7, with TRBD1 matching 8 bases. Germline assignment: CDR1 KGHSH and CDR2 LQKENI. CDR3 size: 14 residues. Trimming removed 1 base from V and 6 bases from J; junction bases left unmatched: 5. The CDR3 nucleotides read TGTGCCAGCTCACCACGCGGGACAGGCTGCGAGCAGTACTTC. Its protein is CASSPRGTGCEQYF.

This clonotype appeared many times. The gene calls are TRBV10-3 and TRBJ1-2; D not certain. From germline, CDR1 is ENHRY and CDR2 SYGVKD. Trimming pared 5 bases from V and 5 bases from J, leaving 6 bases between. This CDR3 contains 11 residues. The CDR3 loop reads CAISHGYGYTF. In nucleotides, the CDR3 is TGTGCCATCAGTCACGGGTATGGCTACACCTTC.

This clonotype was found many times. The V gene is TRBV9, the J gene TRBJ2-3; the match to TRBD1 covers 7 bases. With 4 bases clipped from V and 0 bases from J, the junction kept 5 bases outside the gene matches. Looked up from germline, CDR1 is SGDLS and CDR2 is YYNGEE. CDR3 length: 15 amino acids. The DNA for the CDR3 is TGTGCCAGCAGCACAGACAGGGTGAGCACAGATACGCAGTATTTT. Protein sequence: CASSTDRVSTDTQYF.

The genes are TRBV12-5 and TRBJ1-2; possible D gene TRBD1, 5 bases. V lost 3 bases to trimming and J lost 3 bases, with 8 bases between them. The CDR3 is made up of 13 amino acids. In germline, CDR1 is LGHNT, CDR2 FRNRAP. The CDR3 loop is CASGLQTDYGYTF. The DNA of the CDR3 is TGTGCTAGTGGTTTACAGACAGACTATGGCTACACCTTC.

This clonotype has a count of ten or more. J is TRBJ2-1 and V is TRBV2; maybe TRBD2 (6 bases). CDR1 SNHLY and CDR2 FYNNEI come from the germline V gene. Deletions cut 7 bases from V and 1 base from J, with 11 bases between. The CDR3 extends over 14 amino acids. The CDR3 loop reads CASMRRGSYNEQFF. CDR3 sequence (DNA): TGTGCCAGCATGAGGAGGGGTTCCTACAATGAGCAGTTCTTC.

The J gene is TRBJ2-1, the V gene TRBV19; 13 bases agree with TRBD2. The length of the CDR3 is 17 residues. The J segment lost 2 bases and the V segment lost 5 bases, leaving 6 bases of the junction unmatched. Germline V CDR1 and CDR2: LNHDA, SQIVND (reference sequence). The CDR3: CASSPTSGGTPYNEQFF. Written as DNA, the CDR3 is TGTGCCAGTAGTCCGACTAGCGGGGGGACCCCCTACAATGAGCAGTTCTTC.

This clonotype was picked up a small number of times. The chain joins TRBV18 to TRBJ2-2; D possibly corresponds to TRBD1 (5 bases). The CDR3 loop spans 15 amino acids. The germline V gene encodes CDR1 KGHSH and CDR2 LQKENI. Trimming cost V 0 bases and J 7 bases, with 12 bases left between them. Here the CDR3 DNA reads TGTGCCAGCTCACCACCAGGCAGGGAAGTCGGGGAGCTGTTTTTT. Encoded protein: CASSPPGREVGELFF.

Ten or more counts support this clonotype. The genes are TRBV12-3 or TRBV12-4 and TRBJ2-3, with D tentatively TRBD2 (5 bases). The V and J ends lost 6 bases and 1 base respectively, with 20 bases between them. The CDR3 has 17 amino acids. The CDR3 spells CASSQPLGVTGTDTQYF. For the CDR3, the DNA is TGTGCCAGCAGCCAACCGCTCGGGGTGACGGGCACAGATACGCAGTATTTT.

There are a few counts of this clonotype. V usage is TRBV19 and J usage is TRBJ2-1, with D perhaps TRBD1 (5 bases). Germline loops: CDR1 LNHDA, CDR2 SQIVND (reference sequence). The CDR3 runs 15 residues. Trimming stripped 5 bases from V and 5 bases from J, with 16 bases between. This CDR3 reads CASSSLGVKDNEQFF. The DNA for the CDR3 is TGTGCCAGTAGTTCCCTAGGGGTAAAAGACAATGAGCAGTTCTTC. Full variable domain (outside the CDR3, taken from reference TRBV19 and TRBJ2-1): DGGITQSPKYLFRKEGQNVTLSCEQNLNHDAMYWYRQDPGQGLRLIYYSQIVNDFQKGDIAEGYSVSREKKESFPLTVTSAQKNPTAFYLCASSSLGVKDNEQFFGPGTRLTVL.

This clonotype was observed at least ten times. V is TRBV14 and J is TRBJ1-6; 8 bases agree with TRBD1. CDR3 length: 17 residues. V gave up 4 bases and J gave up 1 base; unmatched junction bases: 6. The germline V gene encodes CDR1 SGHDN and CDR2 FVKESK. The CDR3 nucleotides read TGTGCCAGCAGCCTGGGACAGGTGGGGTCCTATAATTCACCCCTCCACTTT. Encoded protein: CASSLGQVGSYNSPLHF.

This clonotype was recorded at least ten times. This sequence joins TRBV12-3 or TRBV12-4 and TRBJ1-2; TRBD1 might be the D (6 bases). The CDR3 runs 13 residues. Trimming removed 6 bases at V and 7 bases at J, with 15 bases between. CDR3 region: CASRPYRAVGYTF. The CDR3 nucleotides are TGTGCCAGCAGACCTTACAGGGCGGTTGGCTACACCTTC.

The chain has TRBV10-3 and TRBJ1-3, with 8 bases that match TRBD1. Germline V gives CDR1 ENHRY, CDR2 SYGVKD. Losses at the gene ends were 4 bases for V and 4 bases for J; bases not matched to a gene: 12. CDR3 length: 17 residues. The CDR3 nucleotides are TGTGCCATCAGTGCTAAACATGACAGGGGAGAAGGAAACACCATATATTTT. As protein: CAISAKHDRGEGNTIYF.

This clonotype was seen ten or more times. The J gene is TRBJ1-2, the V gene TRBV4-1; 9 bases map to TRBD1. In germline, CDR1 is MGHRA, CDR2 YSYEKL. The V segment lost 3 bases and the J segment 7 bases; nucleotides outside the gene matches: 6. CDR3 length equals 14 residues. In DNA form, the CDR3 reads TGCGCCAGCAGCCAGAAACAGGGGGCTGGTGGCTACACCTTC. Translation: CASSQKQGAGGYTF.

This clonotype was detected a few times. The chain employs TRBV9 and TRBJ2-1, with TRBD2 matching 11 bases. Germline trimming cut 4 bases from V and 6 bases from J; bases unmatched to any gene: 24. Germline V CDR1 and CDR2: SGDLS, YYNGEE. This CDR3 is built from 21 residues. For the CDR3, the DNA is TGTGCCAGCAGCCCTCACCGGAGGGTAGCGGGAGGGGGTGCCCTGGTCAATGAGCAGTTCTTC. Translation gives CASSPHRRVAGGGALVNEQFF. The variable domain in full, completed from reference TRBV9 and TRBJ2-1, reads DSGVTQTPKHLITATGQRVTLRCSPRSGDLSVYWYQQSLDQGLQFLIQYYNGEERAKGNILERFSAQQFPDLHSELNLSSLELGDSALYFCASSPHRRVAGGGALVNEQFFGPGTRLTVL.

This clonotype occurred many times. The V gene is TRBV28, the J gene TRBJ2-7; 10 bases are a match to TRBD2. Per the germline V gene, CDR1 is MDHEN and CDR2 is SYDVKM. CDR3 size: 17 residues. V was clipped by 8 bases and J by 3 bases; unmatched bases: 16. In DNA, the CDR3 is TGTGCCAGCTCTGCGTCCGGTAGCGGGGGGATGTACTACGAGCAGTACTTC. Translation: CASSASGSGGMYYEQYF.

This clonotype has only a few counts. J is TRBJ2-1 and V is TRBV4-1; TRBD2 matches at 10 bases. The V and J ends lost 2 bases and 6 bases, in that order; junction bases with no gene match: 10. There are 17 residues in the CDR3. Germline loops: CDR1 MGHRA, CDR2 YSYEKL. For the CDR3, the DNA is TGCGCCAGCAGCCAAAACCCTCTAGCGGGAGAGGGCAATGAGCAGTTCTTC. It specifies CASSQNPLAGEGNEQFF.

This clonotype appeared many times. The V and J genes are TRBV20-1 and TRBJ2-5; TRBD2 matches 10 bases. Germline CDR1 is DFQATT and CDR2 is SNEGSKA (reference sequence). V lost 3 bases to trimming and J lost 4 bases; unmatched junction nucleotides: 11. The CDR3 length is 16 residues. This CDR3 is CSASSDSGGEGETQYF. The CDR3 DNA reads TGCAGTGCTAGCTCAGACAGCGGGGGGGAAGGAGAGACCCAGTACTTC.

This clonotype came up many times. The gene calls are TRBV7-6 and TRBJ2-7, with 12 nucleotides matching TRBD2. V dropped 5 bases and J dropped 5; count of bases not matched to a gene: 13. The CDR3 length is 17 residues. Germline-derived CDR1 and CDR2 are SGHVS and FNYEAQ. The CDR3 sequence is CASSAAWWTSGTHEQYF. CDR3 DNA sequence: TGTGCCAGCAGCGCGGCTTGGTGGACTAGCGGGACCCACGAGCAGTACTTC. Looking up the rest from reference TRBV7-6 and TRBJ2-7 gives the full variable domain: GAGVSQSPRYKVTKRGQDVALRCDPISGHVSLYWYRQALGQGPEFLTYFNYEAQQDKSGLPNDRFSAERPEGSISTLTIQRTEQRDSAMYRCASSAAWWTSGTHEQYFGPGTRLTVT.

The V gene is TRBV19, the J gene TRBJ2-5; D unclear. The CDR3 totals 13 residues. Germline V gives CDR1 LNHDA, CDR2 SQIVND (reference sequence). Trimming pared 0 bases from V and 5 bases from J, leaving 7 bases between. The CDR3 sequence is CASSIDYPETQYF. Here the CDR3 DNA reads TGTGCCAGTAGTATAGACTATCCCGAGACCCAGTACTTC.

The V and J genes are TRBV6-1 and TRBJ2-3; D unresolved. CDR3 size: 12 residues. Germline CDR1 reads MNHNS; CDR2 reads SASEGT. V was shortened by 6 bases and J by 3 bases, with 7 bases between the two germline ends. CDR3 amino acids: CASSSMTDTQYF. The DNA for the CDR3 is TGTGCCAGCAGCTCCATGACAGATACGCAGTATTTT.

This chain links TRBV12-3 or TRBV12-4 with TRBJ2-7, with TRBD2 matching 9 bases. Trimming at V came to 5 bases and at J to 1 base, leaving 9 bases not matched to a gene. This CDR3 has 16 residues. The CDR3 protein is CASSPPRAGGSYEQYF. The CDR3 DNA follows: TGTGCCAGCAGTCCTCCCAGGGCGGGAGGGTCCTACGAGCAGTACTTC.

This clonotype was counted ten times or more. This rearrangement joins TRBV10-3 to TRBJ2-7; 14 bases fit TRBD2. Germline V gives CDR1 ENHRY, CDR2 SYGVKD. The V gene end was trimmed by 5 bases and the J gene end by 1 base; junction bases not matched to a gene: 13. The CDR3 extends over 19 amino acids. The CDR3 DNA is TGTGCCATCAGTCAAGCCGGGACTAGCGGGAGCCCCGGATCCTACGAGCAGTACTTC. Translating gives CAISQAGTSGSPGSYEQYF.

The chain uses TRBV20-1 and TRBJ2-7; maybe TRBD2 (6 bases). CDR1 is DFQATT and CDR2 is SNEGSKA in the germline V gene (reference sequence). V was pared by 3 bases and J by 4 bases, with 25 bases between. This CDR3 is built from 17 residues. In DNA, the CDR3 is TGCAGTGCTAGCCTCGGGGGACCGAAAACGCCCGTATACGAGCAGTACTTC. It is translated as CSASLGGPKTPVYEQYF.

The chain joins TRBV2 to TRBJ2-7; a possible D gene is TRBD1 (5 bases). Germline CDR1 reads SNHLY; CDR2 reads FYNNEI. The CDR3 runs to 16 residues. Trimming took off 1 base at V and 2 bases at J, with 15 bases between the two ends. The CDR3 reads CASSEDFSRVAYEQYF. In nucleotides, the CDR3 is TGTGCCAGCAGTGAAGACTTTAGCAGGGTGGCCTACGAGCAGTACTTC.

In the case of this clonotype: A much larger clone differs by one base, so this may be a read error. V is TRBV20-1 and J is TRBJ2-1, with D uncertain. This CDR3 spans 14 amino acids. Germline CDR1 reads DFQATT; CDR2 reads SNEGSKA (reference sequence). The chain's CDR3 is CSAPSAASYKEQFF. CDR3 coding DNA: TGCAGTGCTCCCTCGGCGGCCTCCTACAAAGAGCAGTTCTTC.

This clonotype has at least ten counts. The genes are TRBV2 and TRBJ2-3; TRBD1 matches at 8 bases. Germline V lookup: CDR1 SNHLY, CDR2 FYNNEI. Trimming removed 1 base from V and 5 bases from J; junction bases left unmatched: 5. This CDR3 is built from 15 residues. CDR3 in amino acids: CASSEGTGFIDTQYF. CDR3 nucleotide sequence: TGTGCCAGCAGTGAAGGGACAGGGTTCATAGATACGCAGTATTTT.

This clonotype appeared a few times. The rearrangement joins TRBV15 to TRBJ1-5; D unresolved. Looked up from germline, CDR1 is LNHNV and CDR2 is YYDKDF (reference sequence). The CDR3 has 16 amino acids. V lost 0 bases, J lost 0 bases, and 9 bases lay in between. This chain's CDR3 is CATSRDVGGSNQPQHF. The DNA of the CDR3 is TGTGCCACCAGCAGAGATGTAGGTGGTAGCAATCAGCCCCAGCATTTT. Using reference TRBV15 and TRBJ1-5 for the parts outside the CDR3, the full variable domain is DAMVIQNPRYQVTQFGKPVTLSCSQTLNHNVMYWYQQKSSQAPKLLFHYYDKDFNNEADTPDNFQSRRPNTSFCFLDIRSPGLGDTAMYLCATSRDVGGSNQPQHFGDGTRLSIL.

This clonotype was recorded a few times. CDR3 nucleotide sequence: TGTGCCAGCAGCTCACCGGGACTAGCGGGAGTTGAAATCGATGAGCAGTTCTTC. This translates into CASSSPGLAGVEIDEQFF. V and J are TRBV7-9 and TRBJ2-1, with 14 nucleotides matching TRBD2. The CDR3 loop spans 18 amino acids. V lost 4 bases to trimming and J lost 8 bases; unmatched junction nucleotides: 13. The germline CDR1 and CDR2 sequences are SEHNR and FQNEAQ (reference sequence).

The gene calls are TRBV4-1 and TRBJ2-1; 11 nucleotides match TRBD2. The CDR3 is made up of 19 amino acids. Trimming removed 1 base from V and 4 bases from J; junction bases left unmatched: 12. CDR1 and CDR2 (germline): MGHRA, YSYEKL. CDR3 region: CASSQGLLVTSGGYNEQFF. CDR3 sequence (DNA): TGCGCCAGCAGCCAAGGTCTCCTCGTAACTAGCGGGGGTTACAATGAGCAGTTCTTC.

On this clonotype itself: Germline is not matched at one junction end, which may reflect a read error. This chain joins TRBV7-7 and TRBJ2-1; D is unresolved. Germline V CDR1 and CDR2: SSHAT, FNYEAQ (reference sequence). This CDR3 has 18 residues. The CDR3 DNA reads as TGTGCTAGCAGCTTAGAAATCTATCGGCATAGACCAGGCAATGAGCAGTTCTTC. It specifies CASSLEIYRHRPGNEQFF.

This clonotype appeared a few times. This chain connects TRBV16 to TRBJ1-6; possible D gene TRBD1, 6 bases. Per the germline V gene, CDR1 is KGHSY and CDR2 is FQNENV. V was trimmed by 3 bases and J by 8 bases, leaving 17 bases between them. CDR3 length equals 16 residues. DNA of the CDR3: TGTGCCAGCAGCCATCTGGGAGGGGGGATAGATTCACCCCTCCACTTT. Protein: CASSHLGGGIDSPLHF.

The J gene is TRBJ2-7, the V gene TRBV4-2, with 7 nucleotides matching TRBD2. Germline assignment: CDR1 LGHNA and CDR2 YNFKEQ. V dropped 4 bases and J dropped 3; count of bases not matched to a gene: 9. The CDR3 is 15 amino acids. The CDR3 DNA sequence: TGTGCCAGCAGCCTCCGCCGGGAGGAGGTCTACGAGCAGTACTTC. Protein sequence: CASSLRREEVYEQYF.